These 15 T cell receptor beta chains came from one sample sequenced in a study of T cell responses to AZD1222 COVID-19 vaccine (dated by TCRdb to the early 2020s). The time point tag for this specimen amounts to: baseline before first vaccination. Receptor libraries were prepared by the immunoSEQ multiplex PCR assay. Drawn from immuneACCESS, this table holds only the in-frame rearrangements with V and J called that TCRdb kept. Clones are partly lost; checked studies trace under half to an unresolved V gene and leave the rest unexplained. In this sample the table shows over 120,000 clones, roughly 89% of which occur a single time. The ten largest clones take up over 1.5% of the sample. This specimen consisted of peripheral blood, obtained on day 0 of AZD1222 vaccination. Every receptor here comes from an adult in good health.

The chain carries TRBV5-1 and TRBJ1-6, with 9 bases aligning to TRBD1. The CDR3 runs 14 residues. The trim removed 3 bases at V and 7 bases at J, leaving 2 bases unmatched. Looked up from germline, CDR1 is SGHRS and CDR2 is YFSETQ. CDR3 amino acids: CASSSTGGNSPLHF. In DNA form, the CDR3 reads TGCGCCAGCAGCTCGACAGGGGGGAATTCACCCCTCCACTTT.

V and J are TRBV7-2 and TRBJ2-7, with 13 bases matching TRBD2. Germline V gives CDR1 SGHTA, CDR2 FQGNSA. CDR3 length equals 14 residues. The junction had 2 bases not matched to a gene; V was cut back by 4 bases and J by 5 bases. The CDR3 region is CASSSGTSGNEQYF. DNA of the CDR3: TGTGCCAGCAGCTCTGGGACTAGCGGGAACGAGCAGTACTTC.

V and J are TRBV5-6 and TRBJ1-2, with 9 bases that match TRBD1. The trim removed 4 bases at V and 3 bases at J, leaving 10 bases unmatched. The length of the CDR3 is 16 residues. Germline values: CDR1 SGHDT, CDR2 YYEEEE. The CDR3 DNA reads TGTGCCAGCAGCCGGGACAGGGTAATTTCCCACTATGGCTACACCTTC. Translated: CASSRDRVISHYGYTF.

V is TRBV5-4 and J is TRBJ1-2; D perhaps matches TRBD1 (5 bases). The V gene lost 1 base and the J gene lost 8 bases, with 15 bases spanning the gap. The CDR3 has 14 residues. Per the germline V gene, CDR1 is SGHNT and CDR2 is YYREEE (reference sequence). In DNA, the CDR3 is TGTGCCAGCAGCTTGTGGGGCGTTGGGAAAGGCTACACCTTC. Translating it yields CASSLWGVGKGYTF.

This chain connects TRBV28 to TRBJ2-7, with D perhaps matching TRBD2 (5 bases). Germline CDR1 MDHEN, CDR2 SYDVKM. With 2 bases removed from V and 5 bases from J, the gap between germline ends came to 13 bases. The CDR3 length is 14 residues. CDR3 region: CASSLRRFGDEQYF. The CDR3 DNA reads as TGTGCCAGCAGTTTAAGACGTTTCGGGGACGAGCAGTACTTC.

The chain couples TRBV9 to TRBJ2-2, with 11 bases fitting TRBD2. The CDR3 spans 15 residues. Trimming at V came to 2 bases and at J to 7 bases, leaving 4 bases not matched to a gene. CDR1 is SGDLS and CDR2 is YYNGEE in the germline V gene. The CDR3 reads CASSVSGRALGELFF. CDR3 coding DNA: TGTGCCAGCAGCGTTAGCGGGAGGGCCCTCGGGGAGCTGTTTTTT.

This chain uses TRBV29-1 with TRBJ1-2; D may be TRBD1 (6 bases). Between the trimmed V and J ends, which lost 6 bases and 8 bases, there was a span of 13 bases. This CDR3 has 11 residues. Germline V lookup: CDR1 SQVTM, CDR2 ANQGSEA. CDR3 sequence reads: CSVLQGSGYTF. Here the CDR3 DNA reads TGCAGCGTGCTTCAGGGGTCGGGCTACACCTTC. Based on the CDR3 plus reference TRBV29-1 and TRBJ1-2, the full variable domain is SAVISQKPSRDICQRGTSLTIQCQVDSQVTMMFWYRQQPGQSLTLIATANQGSEATYESGFVIDKFPISRPNLTFSTLTVSNMSPEDSSIYLCSVLQGSGYTFGSGTRLTVV.

The genes are TRBV6-6 and TRBJ1-2; the D gene is possibly TRBD1 (5 bases). V lost 6 bases and J 8 bases, leaving 13 bases between the germline ends. Germline values: CDR1 MNHNY, CDR2 SVGAGI (reference sequence). This CDR3 comprises 12 residues. The CDR3: CASSFNGGGYTF. CDR3 sequence (DNA): TGTGCCAGCAGCTTTAACGGGGGAGGCTACACCTTC.

This clone appeared a single time. The chain combines TRBV6-5 with TRBJ1-4, with D perhaps matching TRBD1 (5 bases). The ends were cut back, 2 bases at V and 8 bases at J, with 9 bases in the middle. The germline V gene has CDR1 MNHEY and CDR2 SVGAGI. The CDR3 loop spans 13 amino acids. The CDR3 loop is CASSYTKGEKLFF. In DNA, the CDR3 is TGTGCCAGCAGTTACACTAAGGGGGAAAAACTGTTTTTT.

The rearrangement uses TRBV5-5 and TRBJ2-6; D uncertain. The CDR3 has 15 amino acids. Deletions cut 2 bases from V and 0 bases from J, with 6 bases between. Germline values: CDR1 SGHKS, CDR2 YYEKEE (reference sequence). The DNA of the CDR3 is TGTGCCAGCAGCTTCGGGCTCTCTGGGGCCAACGTCCTGACTTTC. Encoded protein: CASSFGLSGANVLTF.

The rearrangement uses TRBV3-1 (or the pseudogene TRBV3-2) and TRBJ1-4; a weak D match, TRBD1 (6 bases). Germline CDR1 LGHDT, CDR2 YNNKEL (reference sequence). Trimming removed 0 bases at V and 4 bases at J, with 12 bases between. The CDR3 runs to 16 residues. The CDR3 coding sequence is TGTGCCAGCAGCCAAGATATGGGACAAGTTAATGAAAAACTGTTTTTT. This codes for CASSQDMGQVNEKLFF.

The chain joins TRBV11-2 to TRBJ1-2, with D maybe TRBD1 (6 bases). This CDR3 region has 17 residues. V lost 5 bases and J 0 bases, leaving 19 bases between the germline ends. Germline CDR1 is SGHAT and CDR2 is FQNNGV. CDR3 protein: CASSPLSEGGSNYGYTF. The CDR3 DNA reads TGTGCCAGCAGCCCCCTATCGGAGGGGGGCTCTAACTATGGCTACACCTTC.

This clone showed up just a few times. The chain links TRBV5-1 to TRBJ1-3; D unclear. The CDR3 contains 16 residues. Germline values: CDR1 SGHRS, CDR2 YFSETQ. The V and J ends lost 3 bases and 2 bases respectively, with 15 bases between them. DNA for the CDR3: TGCGCCAGCAGCTACGACCCCGGAGGTGCTGGAAACACCATATATTTT. This encodes CASSYDPGGAGNTIYF.

The chain recombines TRBV27 with TRBJ1-6; 10 positions match TRBD1. This CDR3 has 15 residues. Germline V gene lookup returns CDR1 MNHEY and CDR2 SMNVEV (reference sequence). After removal of 5 bases from V and 10 bases from J, the junction contained 8 bases not matched to a gene. The CDR3 protein is CASSTYQDRGSPLHF. The DNA for the CDR3 is TGTGCCAGCAGTACCTACCAGGACAGGGGGTCACCCCTCCACTTT.

V is TRBV19 and J is TRBJ1-2; D is possibly TRBD1 (5 bases). V was clipped by 0 bases and J by 12 bases, with 14 bases between them. CDR1 and CDR2 from the germline V gene are LNHDA and SQIVND (reference sequence). The CDR3 consists of 13 residues. The CDR3 loop reads CASSIEVYGANTF. The CDR3, as DNA: TGTGCCAGTAGTATAGAAGTTTACGGGGCGAACACCTTC.